A single sample gave rise to the 7 T cell receptor beta chains below, sequenced in a study of beta chain features in type 1 diabetes. Findings of the study overall: When Type 1 diabetes patients were examined, their TCRB CDR3s proved moderately but significantly shorter in all four CD4+ subsets.

No antigen is known for these receptors. Isolated RNA was reverse transcribed in full, so expressed TCRB transcripts were sequenced. Generated by immunoSEQ multiplex PCR, the TCRdb table keeps only in-frame clones and is missing some. This sample has over 200,000 clones; roughly 11% occur once, and the top ten carry 0.017%. Sequenced input: naive CD4+ T cells from blood. The receptors here all came from a man aged 25 to 40 with type 1 diabetes.

This clone turned up a few times. This chain connects TRBV30 to TRBJ2-2, with D unresolved. This CDR3 contains 13 residues. From germline, CDR1 is GTSNPN and CDR2 SVGIG (reference sequence). Trimming took off 2 bases at V and 4 bases at J, with 8 bases between the two ends. The DNA for the CDR3 is TGTGCCTGGAGTCCTGACTTCACCGGGGAGCTGTTTTTT. It codes for CAWSPDFTGELFF. The variable domain in full, with the rest retrieved from reference TRBV30 and TRBJ2-2, is SQTIHQWPATLVQPVGSPLSLECTVEGTSNPNLYWYRQAAGRGLQLLFYSVGIGQISSEVPQNLSASRPQDRQFILSSKKLLLSDSGFYLCAWSPDFTGELFFGEGSRLTVL.

This clone was detected a few times. This chain joins TRBV7-9 and TRBJ1-1; unclear D gene. The V gene lost 1 base and the J gene lost 2 bases, with 5 bases spanning the gap. Per the germline V gene, CDR1 is SEHNR and CDR2 is FQNEAQ (reference sequence). The CDR3 runs 13 residues. Here the CDR3 reads CASSLVRNTEAFF. The CDR3 DNA follows: TGTGCCAGCAGCTTAGTGCGTAACACTGAAGCTTTCTTT. The whole variable domain, remainder taken from reference TRBV7-9 and TRBJ1-1, is DTGVSQNPRHKITKRGQNVTFRCDPISEHNRLYWYRQTLGQGPEFLTYFQNEAQLEKSRLLSDRFSAERPKGSFSTLEIQRTEQGDSAMYLCASSLVRNTEAFFGQGTRLTVV.

This clone has just a few counts. V is TRBV6-5 and J is TRBJ1-6; D not resolved. Trimming took 6 bases from V and 6 from J, leaving 6 bases between them. CDR3 size: 12 residues. Germline CDR1 reads MNHEY; CDR2 reads SVGAGI. The CDR3 DNA reads as TGTGCCAGCAGCCGTGTTAATTCACCCCTCCACTTT. Its protein product is CASSRVNSPLHF.

The V call is TRBV7-3, the J call TRBJ2-2; the D gene is possibly TRBD1 (6 bases). The germline CDR1 and CDR2 sequences are SGHTA and FQGTGA. This CDR3 is built from 13 residues. V lost 5 bases and J 6 bases, leaving 10 bases between the germline ends. CDR3 amino acids: CASSNRAAGELFF. CDR3 nucleotides: TGTGCCAGCAGCAACAGGGCTGCCGGGGAGCTGTTTTTT.

This clone turned up a few times. Written as DNA, the CDR3 is TGTGCCAGCAGCTTAGGCAGGTCTTACAATGAGCAGTTCTTC. Protein product: CASSLGRSYNEQFF. The V and J genes are TRBV7-9 and TRBJ2-1; D is uncertain. CDR3 length equals 14 residues. V shed 1 base and J shed 4 bases, with 8 bases lying between them. Germline-derived CDR1 and CDR2 are SEHNR and FQNEAQ (reference sequence). Complete variable domain (other parts from reference TRBV7-9 and TRBJ2-1): DTGVSQNPRHKITKRGQNVTFRCDPISEHNRLYWYRQTLGQGPEFLTYFQNEAQLEKSRLLSDRFSAERPKGSFSTLEIQRTEQGDSAMYLCASSLGRSYNEQFFGPGTRLTVL.

V and J are TRBV7-9 and TRBJ2-7; TRBD1 is a possible D gene (6 bases). Per the germline V gene, CDR1 is SEHNR and CDR2 is FQNEAQ (reference sequence). This CDR3 contains 15 residues. V lost 4 bases to trimming and J lost 5 bases, with 18 bases between them. DNA of the CDR3: TGTGCCAGCAGCTACACCGGGACATCCCTGAACGAGCAGTACTTC. It encodes CASSYTGTSLNEQYF.

There are a few counts of this clone. This chain joins TRBV14 and TRBJ2-3; 14 positions agree with TRBD2. V shed 3 bases, J shed 5 bases, and the junction held 4 bases outside the gene matches. CDR1 and CDR2 (germline): SGHDN, FVKESK. This CDR3 is built from 16 residues. The DNA for the CDR3 is TGTGCCAGCAGCCAGCCCGGGACTAGCGGGGGAGATACGCAGTATTTT. Its translation is CASSQPGTSGGDTQYF.